Listed here are 15 T cell receptor beta chains from one sample, sequenced in a study of Ad26.COV2.S vaccination and SARS-CoV-2 variants. Treatment specified: over 15 received Ad26.COV2.S at low or high dose, single or two shots; about 5 received placebo; per-sample allocation not given. Sampling occurred on day 63 after the first vaccine or placebo injection. Profiling relied on immunoSEQ multiplex PCR, and the TCRdb table lists in-frame clones only, not all of them. The sample has about 350,000 clones; about 89% are singletons. The sample consisted of peripheral blood, taken in a trial of Ad26.COV2.S vaccine versus placebo. The receptor set was obtained from a person aged 18 to 59 who received the Ad26.COV2.S COVID-19 vaccine or a placebo.

This rearrangement joins TRBV5-1 to TRBJ1-1; TRBD1 aligns across 7 bases. V lost 4 bases to trimming and J lost 3 bases; unmatched junction nucleotides: 9. The CDR3 sequence is 15 residues long. Germline CDR1 reads SGHRS; CDR2 reads YFSETQ. The CDR3 nucleotides read TGCGCCAGCAGCAATAGACAGGGCTTGGACACTGAAGCTTTCTTT. This codes for CASSNRQGLDTEAFF.

DNA of the CDR3: TGTGCCAGCAGTGGTACTCCCAACCTCTTTGAAGCTTTCTTT. Protein sequence: CASSGTPNLFEAFF. V and J are TRBV2 and TRBJ1-1; the D is unclear. The CDR3 covers 14 residues. Germline V gene sequence: CDR1 SNHLY, CDR2 FYNNEI. Between the trimmed V and J ends, which lost 4 bases and 7 bases, there was a span of 16 bases.

The V and J genes are TRBV2 and TRBJ2-5, with 8 bases aligning to TRBD1. Per germline, CDR1 SNHLY and CDR2 FYNNEI. V dropped 2 bases and J dropped 5; count of bases not matched to a gene: 10. The CDR3 spans 16 residues. In DNA form, the CDR3 reads TGTGCCAGCAGTGAATCGTGGACAGGGATCGGGGAGACCCAGTACTTC. It is translated as CASSESWTGIGETQYF.

Only a few counts were recorded for this clone. The chain couples TRBV15 to TRBJ1-1; D not certain. The CDR3 loop spans 16 amino acids. CDR1 is LNHNV and CDR2 is YYDKDF in the germline V gene (reference sequence). The V end was cut by 0 bases, the J end by 1 base, with 12 bases between. The CDR3 sequence: CATSRESGLANTEAFF. The CDR3 nucleotides are TGTGCCACCAGCAGAGAATCTGGTTTGGCGAACACTGAAGCTTTCTTT.

This chain uses TRBV7-2 with TRBJ1-1; 12 nucleotides agree with TRBD1. The J segment lost 3 bases and the V segment lost 0 bases, leaving 8 bases of the junction unmatched. Germline V CDR1 and CDR2: SGHTA, FQGNSA. The CDR3 is 18 residues long. CDR3 protein: CASSLAFGTGGRDTEAFF. The CDR3 DNA follows: TGTGCCAGCAGCTTAGCCTTCGGGACAGGGGGCAGGGACACTGAAGCTTTCTTT. Looking up the rest from reference TRBV7-2 and TRBJ1-1 gives the full variable domain: GAGVSQSPSNKVTEKGKDVELRCDPISGHTALYWYRQSLGQGLEFLIYFQGNSAPDKSGLPSDRFSAERTGGSVSTLTIQRTQQEDSAVYLCASSLAFGTGGRDTEAFFGQGTRLTVV.

The rearrangement links TRBV6-6 to TRBJ1-4; the D is unclear. The CDR3 consists of 11 residues. Germline values: CDR1 MNHNY, CDR2 SVGAGI (reference sequence). Between the trimmed V and J ends, which lost 2 bases and 8 bases, there was a span of 3 bases. The CDR3 DNA reads as TGTGCCAGCAGTTACGACGAAAAACTGTTTTTT. This translates into CASSYDEKLFF.

In its sample, this clone was seen once. The chain recombines TRBV12-3 or TRBV12-4 with TRBJ1-1; D is uncertain. CDR3 length: 11 residues. The V end was cut by 3 bases, the J end by 10 bases, with 9 bases between. The CDR3 loop is CASSFNSVAFF. The CDR3 DNA reads as TGTGCCAGCAGTTTCAACAGTGTAGCTTTCTTT.

The gene calls are TRBV3-1 (or the pseudogene TRBV3-2) and TRBJ2-1, with TRBD2 identical over 10 bases. This CDR3 spans 16 amino acids. Germline V gene sequence: CDR1 LGHDT, CDR2 YNNKEL (reference sequence). J gave up 3 bases and V 3 bases, and 5 bases lay outside the gene matches. CDR3 in DNA: TGTGCCAGCAGCCAGTCGGGACTAGCGTACTACAATGAGCAGTTCTTC. Its translation is CASSQSGLAYYNEQFF.

The J gene is TRBJ1-2, the V gene TRBV11-2; D gene ambiguous. Germline CDR1 reads SGHAT; CDR2 reads FQNNGV. Deletions cut 6 bases from V and 8 bases from J, with 13 bases between. The CDR3 spans 12 residues. The CDR3 loop is CASRSLKGGYTF. In nucleotides, the CDR3 is TGTGCCAGCAGGAGCCTGAAAGGGGGCTACACCTTC.

The gene calls are TRBV29-1 and TRBJ1-2, with D unclear. CDR3 length: 13 amino acids. Germline V gene sequence: CDR1 SQVTM, CDR2 ANQGSEA. Trimming took off 4 bases at V and 5 bases at J, with 14 bases between the two ends. CDR3 nucleotides: TGCAGCGTTGGGCCGGGTCCGATATATGGCTACACCTTC. Translating gives CSVGPGPIYGYTF.

The rearrangement joins TRBV2 to TRBJ2-3; 8 bases match TRBD2. CDR3 length equals 14 residues. Looked up from germline, CDR1 is SNHLY and CDR2 is FYNNEI. The V and J ends lost 4 bases and 3 bases, in that order; junction bases with no gene match: 3. The CDR3 protein is CASSGTSRTDTQYF. The CDR3 nucleotides are TGTGCCAGCAGTGGGACTAGCAGGACAGATACGCAGTATTTT.

The CDR3 nucleotides are TGTGCCAGCTCTCCCGGGACAGGGGACGAAAAACTGTTTTTT. This codes for CASSPGTGDEKLFF. The rearrangement links TRBV18 to TRBJ1-4, with 10 positions matching TRBD1. The V and J ends lost 6 bases and 8 bases, in that order; junction bases with no gene match: 6. This CDR3 is 14 amino acids long. Germline V CDR1 and CDR2: KGHSH, LQKENI.

The chain recombines TRBV9 with TRBJ2-2; possible D gene TRBD2, 5 bases. V lost 4 bases to trimming and J lost 0 bases, with 19 bases between them. Per the germline V gene, CDR1 is SGDLS and CDR2 is YYNGEE. The CDR3 is made up of 18 amino acids. The CDR3 nucleotides read TGTGCCAGCAGCCTTAGCCTAGGTAGCGACTCGAACACCGGGGAGCTGTTTTTT. Its protein is CASSLSLGSDSNTGELFF. The variable domain in full, with the rest retrieved from reference TRBV9 and TRBJ2-2, is DSGVTQTPKHLITATGQRVTLRCSPRSGDLSVYWYQQSLDQGLQFLIQYYNGEERAKGNILERFSAQQFPDLHSELNLSSLELGDSALYFCASSLSLGSDSNTGELFFGEGSRLTVL.

This clone was seen more than once but under ten times. V usage is TRBV7-9 and J usage is TRBJ1-2; weak D call: TRBD1 (5 bases). Looked up from germline, CDR1 is SEHNR and CDR2 is FQNEAQ (reference sequence). V was cut by 5 bases and J by 7 bases, with 14 bases left in between. This CDR3 spans 13 amino acids. CDR3 residues: CASSAVGDGGYTF. CDR3 DNA: TGTGCCAGCAGCGCTGTGGGGGACGGTGGCTACACCTTC.

The V and J genes are TRBV28 and TRBJ2-6, with D maybe TRBD1 (7 bases). The CDR3 covers 17 residues. Germline V gene lookup returns CDR1 MDHEN and CDR2 SYDVKM. The ends were cut back, 3 bases at V and 2 bases at J, with 14 bases in the middle. The CDR3 sequence: CASSFGVRGAGANVLTF. The CDR3, as DNA: TGTGCCAGCAGTTTTGGGGTCAGGGGGGCTGGGGCCAACGTCCTGACTTTC.